These 28 T cell receptor beta chains came from one sample sequenced in a study of cytomegalovirus exposure and HLA in healthy donors. It was with 60 Vbeta and 13 Jbeta primers that the PCR ran. Here immunoSEQ multiplex PCR was the method, and the copy in TCRdb shows in-frame clones only, minus some. The sample lists approximately 86,000 clones; more than 70% were seen once. The sequencing input was PBMCs. The receptors here all came from a man in his forties in good health and CMV-seronegative.

The chain carries TRBV19 and TRBJ2-1; 9 nucleotides agree with TRBD2. CDR1 and CDR2 from the germline V gene are LNHDA and SQIVND (reference sequence). CDR3 length: 15 amino acids. Losses at the gene ends were 7 bases for V and 0 bases for J; bases not matched to a gene: 4. CDR3 in DNA: TGTGCCAGTACCCTTAGCGGGAGCTCCTACAATGAGCAGTTCTTC. Translated, it gives CASTLSGSSYNEQFF.

The CDR3 protein is CSGRWPTGELFF. The DNA of the CDR3 is TGCAGCGGGAGGTGGCCCACCGGGGAGCTGTTTTTT. The V gene is TRBV29-1, the J gene TRBJ2-2; D may be TRBD2 (5 bases). Per germline, CDR1 SQVTM and CDR2 ANQGSEA. V lost 7 bases and J 4 bases, leaving 10 bases between the germline ends. The CDR3 runs 12 residues.

This rearrangement joins TRBV5-1 to TRBJ2-7, with TRBD1 identical over 9 bases. V shed 4 bases and J 3 bases; nucleotides not matched to a gene: 5. This CDR3 region has 14 residues. Germline CDR1 SGHRS, CDR2 YFSETQ. CDR3 nucleotides: TGCGCCAGCAGCGCAGGGACAGGGTACTACGAGCAGTACTTC. It encodes CASSAGTGYYEQYF.

The V call is TRBV4-3, the J call TRBJ1-3; the D gene is possibly TRBD1 (6 bases). This CDR3 is 16 amino acids long. With 0 bases removed from V and 4 bases from J, the gap between germline ends came to 13 bases. The germline V gene has CDR1 LGHNA and CDR2 YSLEER. In nucleotides, the CDR3 is TGCGCCAGCAGCCAAGACCACAGGGCGCTGGGAAACACCATATATTTT. This encodes CASSQDHRALGNTIYF.

The chain combines TRBV6-1 with TRBJ1-5, with D possibly matching TRBD1 (6 bases). V was cut by 2 bases and J by 1 base, with 9 bases left in between. Germline CDR1 and CDR2: MNHNS and SASEGT. The CDR3 is 15 amino acids. In DNA form, the CDR3 reads TGTGCCAGCAGTGAAACAGGGCGGAGCAATCAGCCCCAGCATTTT. Protein product: CASSETGRSNQPQHF.

This chain connects TRBV5-6 to TRBJ2-7; 8 bases match TRBD1. Germline loops: CDR1 SGHDT, CDR2 YYEEEE. The CDR3 spans 13 residues. V trimming: 4 bases; J trimming: 5 bases; junction bases outside the gene matches: 5. DNA for the CDR3: TGTGCCAGCAGCGAGGACAGGGCCGACGAGCAGTACTTC. Translated, it gives CASSEDRADEQYF. The complete variable domain, with remaining parts taken from reference TRBV5-6 and TRBJ2-7, reads DAGVTQSPTHLIKTRGQQVTLRCSPKSGHDTVSWYQQALGQGPQFIFQYYEEEERQRGNFPDRFSGHQFPNYSSELNVNALLLGDSALYLCASSEDRADEQYFGPGTRLTVT.

The chain joins TRBV21-1 to TRBJ1-6; TRBD1, the table's D call, was not compared with the DNA. TRBV21-1 is a recognized pseudogene. There are 16 residues in the CDR3. The CDR3 DNA reads TGTGCCAGCAGCAAGAGAACAGGGGATCATAATTCACCCCTCCACTTT. It translates to CASSKRTGDHNSPLHF.

Only one count was recorded for this clone. This chain links TRBV10-3 with TRBJ1-2; D gene uncertain. Trimming removed 4 bases at V and 1 base at J, with 19 bases between. Germline CDR1 is ENHRY and CDR2 is SYGVKD. The CDR3 covers 17 residues. DNA for the CDR3: TGTGCCATCAGTGGGGTCCGAAGAAGTACAGTTAACTATGGCTACACCTTC. Translating it yields CAISGVRRSTVNYGYTF.

This chain joins TRBV5-6 and TRBJ1-5, with 7 bases fitting TRBD1. The ends lost 2 bases at V and 0 bases at J; junction bases unmatched: 8. This CDR3 is 17 amino acids long. Germline V gives CDR1 SGHDT, CDR2 YYEEEE. CDR3 sequence (DNA): TGTGCCAGCAGCTTAGCGACAGGGAGCTATAGCAATCAGCCCCAGCATTTT. Translation gives CASSLATGSYSNQPQHF.

This clone has only a few counts. The J gene is TRBJ2-3, the V gene TRBV9, with 14 bases aligning to TRBD2. The CDR3 is 19 residues long. Per the germline V gene, CDR1 is SGDLS and CDR2 is YYNGEE. V shed 3 bases, J shed 0 bases, and the junction held 9 bases outside the gene matches. CDR3 residues: CASSASGLAGGVSTDTQYF. CDR3 DNA sequence: TGTGCCAGCAGCGCCAGTGGACTAGCGGGGGGTGTTAGCACAGATACGCAGTATTTT.

CDR3 DNA sequence: TGTGCCATCAACCAAGAACTCGACAGGGGCTATGGCTACACCTTC. Protein product: CAINQELDRGYGYTF. The rearrangement links TRBV10-3 to TRBJ1-2; 8 nucleotides agree with TRBD1. J gave up 4 bases and V 7 bases, and 11 bases lay outside the gene matches. This CDR3 spans 15 amino acids. CDR1 and CDR2 (germline): ENHRY, SYGVKD.

This chain connects TRBV5-6 to TRBJ1-5, with 8 bases matching TRBD1. Looked up from germline, CDR1 is SGHDT and CDR2 is YYEEEE. The CDR3 sequence is 19 residues long. V lost 3 bases, J lost 0 bases, and 14 bases stayed unmatched. In DNA, the CDR3 is TGTGCCAGCAGCTCACTCCGAGGCAGGGGGCCCTATAGCAATCAGCCCCAGCATTTT. Its protein product is CASSSLRGRGPYSNQPQHF.

The gene calls are TRBV30 and TRBJ2-5, with TRBD1 identical over 10 bases. Matching the DNA end better, TRBJ2-7 makes the J call doubtful. Germline V gene lookup returns CDR1 GTSNPN and CDR2 SVGIG (reference sequence). The CDR3 has 17 amino acids. CDR3: CAWSVPSPGQGRYEQYF. Written as DNA, the CDR3 is TGTGCCTGGAGTGTACCCTCGCCGGGACAGGGGCGGTACGAGCAGTACTTC.

The CDR3 DNA reads as TGTGCCAGTACAAGCGGGGGTAACACCGGGGAGCTGTTTTTT. Amino acid sequence: CASTSGGNTGELFF. V usage is TRBV19 and J usage is TRBJ2-2, with 8 positions matching TRBD2. V trimming: 7 bases; J trimming: 2 bases; junction bases outside the gene matches: 3. This CDR3 has 14 residues. Germline V lookup: CDR1 LNHDA, CDR2 SQIVND (reference sequence).

The V call is TRBV4-3, the J call TRBJ2-3; 11 bases align to TRBD2. The CDR3 consists of 19 residues. Germline V gene lookup returns CDR1 LGHNA and CDR2 YSLEER. V shed 0 bases and J 2 bases; nucleotides not matched to a gene: 10. The CDR3 sequence: CASSQEVGPSGGYTDTQYF. The CDR3 coding sequence is TGCGCCAGCAGCCAAGAAGTGGGCCCTAGCGGGGGGTACACAGATACGCAGTATTTT.

The CDR3 region has the DNA TGTGCCAGTCTACGCATCACTGGAGGGGAATGGTTTCAGCCCCAGCATTTT. It encodes CASLRITGGEWFQPQHF. This chain joins TRBV19 and TRBJ1-5, with D tentatively TRBD1 (5 bases). The V end was cut by 8 bases, the J end by 6 bases, with 26 bases between. The V gene's germline CDR1 is LNHDA and CDR2 SQIVND (reference sequence). CDR3 length: 17 amino acids.

This clone was seen a handful of times. The CDR3 region is CASTIQGASTGELFF. The CDR3 bases are TGTGCCAGCACTATTCAGGGGGCGAGCACCGGGGAGCTGTTTTTT. The rearrangement links TRBV6-1 to TRBJ2-2, with 8 bases fitting TRBD1. This CDR3 is built from 15 residues. Trimming cost V 7 bases and J 4 bases; bases outside gene matches: 8. CDR1 and CDR2 (germline): MNHNS, SASEGT.

V usage is TRBV6-4 and J usage is TRBJ2-3, with 9 bases fitting TRBD2. Per the germline V gene, CDR1 is MRHNA and CDR2 is SNTAGT. V lost 2 bases to trimming and J lost 6 bases; unmatched junction nucleotides: 6. The CDR3 covers 15 residues. The CDR3 DNA reads as TGTGCCAGCAGTGACGAGGCGGGGGGGGCGGATACGCAGTATTTT. Its protein product is CASSDEAGGADTQYF.

V usage is TRBV29-1 and J usage is TRBJ2-2; TRBD2 agrees at 7 bases. Germline values: CDR1 SQVTM, CDR2 ANQGSEA. The trim removed 4 bases at V and 4 bases at J, leaving 9 bases unmatched. The CDR3 consists of 15 residues. Written as DNA, the CDR3 is TGCAGCGTTGGAGCGGGGAGGAGACCCACCGGGGAGCTGTTTTTT. This encodes CSVGAGRRPTGELFF.

The V and J genes are TRBV6-1 and TRBJ1-1; perhaps TRBD1 as D (5 bases). The CDR3 covers 13 residues. The germline CDR1 and CDR2 sequences are MNHNS and SASEGT. With 0 bases removed from V and 6 bases from J, the gap between germline ends came to 8 bases. The CDR3 loop reads CASSEAGDSEAFF. In nucleotides, the CDR3 is TGTGCCAGCAGTGAAGCAGGGGATTCTGAAGCTTTCTTT.

The chain recombines TRBV30 with TRBJ1-4; TRBD1 matches 7 bases. The junction had 8 bases not matched to a gene; V was cut back by 7 bases and J by 6 bases. Germline CDR1 reads GTSNPN; CDR2 reads SVGIG (reference sequence). The CDR3 extends over 13 amino acids. CDR3 DNA sequence: TGTGCCTCCTCGACAGGGATCCATGAAAAACTGTTTTTT. It encodes CASSTGIHEKLFF.

The V call is TRBV6-6, the J call TRBJ1-2; D gene ambiguous. Germline V gene lookup returns CDR1 MNHNY and CDR2 SVGAGI (reference sequence). The CDR3 is 16 amino acids. V was clipped by 0 bases and J by 1 base, with 12 bases between them. The CDR3 bases are TGTGCCAGCAGTTACTCGACTTGGGTCAGTAACTATGGCTACACCTTC. Its protein product is CASSYSTWVSNYGYTF.

CDR3 sequence (DNA): TGTGCCATCAAGACTAGCGGGGGGGCAAGCGGATTAAGCACAGATACGCAGTATTTT. Its protein product is CAIKTSGGASGLSTDTQYF. J is TRBJ2-3 and V is TRBV10-3; TRBD2 matches 14 bases. The CDR3 runs 19 residues. Looked up from germline, CDR1 is ENHRY and CDR2 is SYGVKD. V lost 7 bases, J lost 0 bases, and 12 bases stayed unmatched.

The V and J genes are TRBV6-5 and TRBJ2-1; TRBD2 agrees at 8 bases. This CDR3 is built from 15 residues. Germline lookup yields CDR1 MNHEY and CDR2 SVGAGI. V was clipped by 2 bases and J by 6 bases; unmatched bases: 6. The CDR3 loop reads CASSYNGGAGNEQFF. CDR3 DNA: TGTGCCAGCAGTTACAACGGGGGGGCCGGCAATGAGCAGTTCTTC.

J is TRBJ1-2 and V is TRBV6-5; D is undetermined. Germline V lookup: CDR1 MNHEY, CDR2 SVGAGI. The CDR3 covers 15 residues. Trimming cost V 0 bases and J 1 base, with 9 bases left between them. CDR3 sequence reads: CASSYSTQDNYGYTF. The CDR3 coding sequence is TGTGCCAGCAGTTACTCGACACAAGATAACTATGGCTACACCTTC.

This chain links TRBV7-2 with TRBJ1-2, with 7 bases matching TRBD1. The CDR3 spans 17 residues. The V gene's germline CDR1 is SGHTA and CDR2 FQGNSA. J was trimmed by 5 bases and V by 1 base; bases with no gene match: 13. Here the CDR3 reads CASSLEALLTGSYGYTF. In DNA, the CDR3 is TGTGCCAGCAGCTTAGAGGCCTTACTGACAGGGAGTTATGGCTACACCTTC.

The chain combines TRBV6-4 with TRBJ1-2; maybe TRBD1 (5 bases). The V gene's germline CDR1 is MRHNA and CDR2 SNTAGT. The V end lost 2 bases, the J end lost 6 bases, and 13 bases lay between the germline ends. There are 14 residues in the CDR3. CDR3 nucleotide sequence: TGTGCCAGCAGTGACGGGGGGGTGACAGATGGCTACACCTTC. Protein sequence: CASSDGGVTDGYTF.

This chain connects TRBV18 to TRBJ2-1; 7 nucleotides agree with TRBD2. The germline V gene has CDR1 KGHSH and CDR2 LQKENI. V dropped 5 bases and J dropped 5; count of bases not matched to a gene: 6. The CDR3 loop spans 14 amino acids. The CDR3 region is CASSSGRGHNEQFF. For the CDR3, the DNA is TGTGCCAGCTCAAGTGGGAGGGGCCACAATGAGCAGTTCTTC.